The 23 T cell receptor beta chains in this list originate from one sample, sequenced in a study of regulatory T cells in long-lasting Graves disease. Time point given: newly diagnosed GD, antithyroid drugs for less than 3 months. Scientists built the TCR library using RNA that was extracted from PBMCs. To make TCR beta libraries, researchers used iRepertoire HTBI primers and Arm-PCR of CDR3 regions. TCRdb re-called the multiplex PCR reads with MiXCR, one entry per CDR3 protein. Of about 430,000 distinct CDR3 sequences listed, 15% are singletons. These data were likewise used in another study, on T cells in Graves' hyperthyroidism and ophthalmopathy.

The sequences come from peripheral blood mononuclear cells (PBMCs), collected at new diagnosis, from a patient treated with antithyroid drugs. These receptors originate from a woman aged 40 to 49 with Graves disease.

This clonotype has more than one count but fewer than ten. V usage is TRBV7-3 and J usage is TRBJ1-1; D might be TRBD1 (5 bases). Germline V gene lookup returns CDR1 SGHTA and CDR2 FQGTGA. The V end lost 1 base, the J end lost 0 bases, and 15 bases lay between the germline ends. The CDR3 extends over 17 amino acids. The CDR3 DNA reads TGTGCCAGCAGCTTAAGGGGAGGGGATGAAATGAACACTGAAGCTTTCTTT. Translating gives CASSLRGGDEMNTEAFF.

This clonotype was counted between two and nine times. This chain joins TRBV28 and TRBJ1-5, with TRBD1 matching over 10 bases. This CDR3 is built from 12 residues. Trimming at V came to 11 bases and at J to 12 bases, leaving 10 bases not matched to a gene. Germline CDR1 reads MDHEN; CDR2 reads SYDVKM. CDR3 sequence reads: CAARTGGLNQHF. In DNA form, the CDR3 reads TGTGCCGCCCGGACAGGGGGACTTAACCAGCATTTT.

The CDR3 DNA follows: TGTGCCAGCAGCCAAGTACGGGGGGCAAATTCACCCCTCCACTTT. This encodes CASSQVRGANSPLHF. The chain carries TRBV7-2 and TRBJ1-6; perhaps TRBD1 as D (6 bases). V shed 5 bases and J shed 7 bases, with 15 bases lying between them. CDR3 length: 15 residues. Germline CDR1 SGHTA, CDR2 FQGNSA.

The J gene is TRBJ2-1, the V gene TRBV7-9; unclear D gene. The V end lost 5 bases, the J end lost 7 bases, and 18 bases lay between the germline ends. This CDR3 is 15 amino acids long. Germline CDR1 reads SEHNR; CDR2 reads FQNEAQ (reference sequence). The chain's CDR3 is CASSPIIDFKNEQFF. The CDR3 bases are TGTGCCAGCAGCCCAATCATAGATTTCAAGAATGAGCAGTTCTTC.

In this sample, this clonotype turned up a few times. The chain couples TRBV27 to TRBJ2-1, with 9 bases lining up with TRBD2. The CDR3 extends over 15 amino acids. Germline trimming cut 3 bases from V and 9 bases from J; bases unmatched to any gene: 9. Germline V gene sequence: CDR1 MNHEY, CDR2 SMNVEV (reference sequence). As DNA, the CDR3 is TGTGCCAGCAGTTTTGAGACTAGCGGATTAGGTGAGCAGTTCTTC. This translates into CASSFETSGLGEQFF.

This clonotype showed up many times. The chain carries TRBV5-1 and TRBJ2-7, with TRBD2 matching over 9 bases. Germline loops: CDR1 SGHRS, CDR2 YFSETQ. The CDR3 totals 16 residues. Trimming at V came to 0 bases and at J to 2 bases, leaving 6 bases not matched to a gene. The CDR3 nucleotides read TGCGCCAGCAGCTTGGGGGCGACTAGCGGTACCTACGAGCAGTACTTC. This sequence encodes CASSLGATSGTYEQYF.

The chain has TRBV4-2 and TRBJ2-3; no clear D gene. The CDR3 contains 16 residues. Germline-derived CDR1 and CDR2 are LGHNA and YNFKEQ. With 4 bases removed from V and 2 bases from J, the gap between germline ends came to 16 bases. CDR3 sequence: CASSLAGAQPTDTQYF. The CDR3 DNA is TGTGCCAGCAGCCTCGCTGGCGCCCAACCCACAGATACGCAGTATTTT.

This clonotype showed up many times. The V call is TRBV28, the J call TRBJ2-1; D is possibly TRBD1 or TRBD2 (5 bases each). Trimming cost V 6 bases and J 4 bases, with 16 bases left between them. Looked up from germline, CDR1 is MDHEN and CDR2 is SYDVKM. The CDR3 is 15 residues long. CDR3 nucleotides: TGTGCCAGCAGAGACGGGACGGCCTCGTACAATGAGCAGTTCTTC. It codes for CASRDGTASYNEQFF.

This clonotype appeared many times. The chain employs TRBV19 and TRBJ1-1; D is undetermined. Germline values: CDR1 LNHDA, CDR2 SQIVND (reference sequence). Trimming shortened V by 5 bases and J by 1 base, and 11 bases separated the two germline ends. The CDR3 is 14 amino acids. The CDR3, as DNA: TGTGCCAGTAGTCATGGGGTAGGGAACACTGAAGCTTTCTTT. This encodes CASSHGVGNTEAFF.

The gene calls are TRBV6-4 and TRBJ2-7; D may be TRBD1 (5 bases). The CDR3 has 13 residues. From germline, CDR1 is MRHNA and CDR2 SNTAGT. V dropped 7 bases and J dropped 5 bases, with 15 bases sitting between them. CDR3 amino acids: CASIRVGFNEQYF. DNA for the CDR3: TGTGCCAGCATCAGGGTTGGCTTCAACGAGCAGTACTTC.

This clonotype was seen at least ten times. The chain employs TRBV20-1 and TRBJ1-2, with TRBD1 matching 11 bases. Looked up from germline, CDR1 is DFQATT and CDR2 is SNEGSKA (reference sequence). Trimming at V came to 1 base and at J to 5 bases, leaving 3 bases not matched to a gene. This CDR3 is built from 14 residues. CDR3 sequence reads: CSARGTGGGYGYTF. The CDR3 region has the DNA TGCAGTGCTAGAGGGACAGGGGGCGGATATGGCTACACCTTC.

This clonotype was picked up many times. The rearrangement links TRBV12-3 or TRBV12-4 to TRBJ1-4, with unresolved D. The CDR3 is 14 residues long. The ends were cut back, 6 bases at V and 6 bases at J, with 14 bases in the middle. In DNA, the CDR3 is TGTGCCAGCAGACCTCGGGCAATGGATGAAAAACTGTTTTTT. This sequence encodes CASRPRAMDEKLFF.

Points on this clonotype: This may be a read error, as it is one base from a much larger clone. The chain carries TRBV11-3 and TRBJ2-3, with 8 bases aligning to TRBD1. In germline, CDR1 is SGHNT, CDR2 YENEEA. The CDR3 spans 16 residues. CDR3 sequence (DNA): TGTGCCAGCAGACTCGACAGGGGCGTTCGGACAGGTACGCAGTATTTT. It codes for CASRLDRGVRTGTQYF.

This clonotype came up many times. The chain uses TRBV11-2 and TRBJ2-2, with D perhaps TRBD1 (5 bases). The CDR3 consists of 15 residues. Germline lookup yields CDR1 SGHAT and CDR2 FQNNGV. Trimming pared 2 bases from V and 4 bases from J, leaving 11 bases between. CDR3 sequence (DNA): TGTGCCAGCAGCTTAAGCAGGGCCCTCACCGGGGAGCTGTTTTTT. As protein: CASSLSRALTGELFF.

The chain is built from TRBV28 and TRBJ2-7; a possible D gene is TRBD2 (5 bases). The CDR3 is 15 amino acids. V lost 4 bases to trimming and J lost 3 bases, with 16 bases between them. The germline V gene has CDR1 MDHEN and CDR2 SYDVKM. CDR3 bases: TGTGCCAGCAGTTCCACCGGACTGCCGCACTACGAGCAGTACTTC. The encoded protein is CASSSTGLPHYEQYF.

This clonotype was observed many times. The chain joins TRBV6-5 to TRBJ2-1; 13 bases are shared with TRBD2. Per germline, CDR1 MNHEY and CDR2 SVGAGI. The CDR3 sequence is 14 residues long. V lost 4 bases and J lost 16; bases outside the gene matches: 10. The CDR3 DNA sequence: TGTGCCAGCAGTTCCGGGACTAGCGGGACCTCTACATTCTTC. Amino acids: CASSSGTSGTSTFF.

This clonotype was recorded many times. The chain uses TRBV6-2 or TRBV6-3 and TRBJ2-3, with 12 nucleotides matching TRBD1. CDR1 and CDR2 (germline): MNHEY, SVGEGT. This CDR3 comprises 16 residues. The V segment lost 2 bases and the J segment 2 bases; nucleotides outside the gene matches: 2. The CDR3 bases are TGTGCCAGCAGTTACGAGGGACAGGGGGCCACAGATACGCAGTATTTT. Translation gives CASSYEGQGATDTQYF.

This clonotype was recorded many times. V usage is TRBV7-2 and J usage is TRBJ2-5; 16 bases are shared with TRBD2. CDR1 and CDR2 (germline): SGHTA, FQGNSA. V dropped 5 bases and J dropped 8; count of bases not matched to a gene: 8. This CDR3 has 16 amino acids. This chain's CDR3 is CASSVGLAGGPDTQYF. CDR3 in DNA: TGTGCCAGCAGCGTGGGACTAGCGGGAGGGCCTGATACCCAGTACTTC. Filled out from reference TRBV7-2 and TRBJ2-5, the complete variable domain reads GAGVSQSPSNKVTEKGKDVELRCDPISGHTALYWYRQSLGQGLEFLIYFQGNSAPDKSGLPSDRFSAERTGGSVSTLTIQRTQQEDSAVYLCASSVGLAGGPDTQYFGPGTRLLVL.

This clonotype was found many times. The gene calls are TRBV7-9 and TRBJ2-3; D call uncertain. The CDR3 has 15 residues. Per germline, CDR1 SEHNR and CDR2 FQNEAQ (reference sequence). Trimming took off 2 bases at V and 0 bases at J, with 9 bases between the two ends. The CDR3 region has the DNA TGTGCCAGCAGCTTATTGCGGATTAGCACAGATACGCAGTATTTT. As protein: CASSLLRISTDTQYF. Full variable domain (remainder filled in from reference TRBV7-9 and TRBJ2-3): DTGVSQNPRHKITKRGQNVTFRCDPISEHNRLYWYRQTLGQGPEFLTYFQNEAQLEKSRLLSDRFSAERPKGSFSTLEIQRTEQGDSAMYLCASSLLRISTDTQYFGPGTRLTVL.

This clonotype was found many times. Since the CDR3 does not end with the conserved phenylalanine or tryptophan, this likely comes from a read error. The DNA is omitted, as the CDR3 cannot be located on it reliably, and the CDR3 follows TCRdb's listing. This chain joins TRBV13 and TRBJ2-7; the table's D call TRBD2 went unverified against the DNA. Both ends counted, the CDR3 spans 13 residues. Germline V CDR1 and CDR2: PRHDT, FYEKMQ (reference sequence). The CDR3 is CASSLGLAGEAVY.

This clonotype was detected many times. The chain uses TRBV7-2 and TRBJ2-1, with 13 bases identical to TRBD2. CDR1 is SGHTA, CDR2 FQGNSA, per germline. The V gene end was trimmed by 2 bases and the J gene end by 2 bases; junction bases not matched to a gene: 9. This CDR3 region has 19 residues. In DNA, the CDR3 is TGTGCCAGCAGCTTATTCGGTGGGACTAGCGGGACCCCCTACAATGAGCAGTTCTTC. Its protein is CASSLFGGTSGTPYNEQFF. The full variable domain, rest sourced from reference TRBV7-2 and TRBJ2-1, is GAGVSQSPSNKVTEKGKDVELRCDPISGHTALYWYRQSLGQGLEFLIYFQGNSAPDKSGLPSDRFSAERTGGSVSTLTIQRTQQEDSAVYLCASSLFGGTSGTPYNEQFFGPGTRLTVL.

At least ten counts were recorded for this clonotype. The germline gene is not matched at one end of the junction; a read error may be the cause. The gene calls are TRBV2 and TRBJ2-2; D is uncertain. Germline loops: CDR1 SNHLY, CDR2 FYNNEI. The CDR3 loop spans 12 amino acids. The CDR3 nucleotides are TGTGCCGGCAGATGGAATCCCGGGGAGCTGTTTTTT. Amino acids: CAGRWNPGELFF.

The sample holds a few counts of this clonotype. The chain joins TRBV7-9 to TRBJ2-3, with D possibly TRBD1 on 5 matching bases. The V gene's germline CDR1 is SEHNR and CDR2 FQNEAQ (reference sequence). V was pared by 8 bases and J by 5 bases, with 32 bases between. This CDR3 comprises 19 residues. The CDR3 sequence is CASLHPYVEQGLSVDTQYF. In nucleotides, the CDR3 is TGTGCCAGCTTGCACCCCTATGTCGAGCAGGGCCTATCTGTAGATACGCAGTATTTT.